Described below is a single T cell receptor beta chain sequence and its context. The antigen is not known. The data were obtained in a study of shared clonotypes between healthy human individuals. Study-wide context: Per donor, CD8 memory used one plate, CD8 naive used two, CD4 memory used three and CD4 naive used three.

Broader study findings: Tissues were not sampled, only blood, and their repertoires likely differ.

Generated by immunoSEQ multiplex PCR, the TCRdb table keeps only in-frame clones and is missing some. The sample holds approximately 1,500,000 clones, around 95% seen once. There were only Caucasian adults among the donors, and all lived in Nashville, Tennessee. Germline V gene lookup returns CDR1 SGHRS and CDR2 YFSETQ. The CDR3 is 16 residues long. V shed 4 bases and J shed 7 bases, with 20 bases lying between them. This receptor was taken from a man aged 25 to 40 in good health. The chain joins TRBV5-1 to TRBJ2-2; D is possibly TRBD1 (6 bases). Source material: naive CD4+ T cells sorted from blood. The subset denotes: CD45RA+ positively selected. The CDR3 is CASSPNGQIRGGELFF. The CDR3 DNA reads TGCGCCAGCAGCCCGAACGGACAGATACGGGGCGGGGAGCTGTTTTTT. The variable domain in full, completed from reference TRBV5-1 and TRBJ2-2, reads KAGVTQTPRYLIKTRGQQVTLSCSPISGHRSVSWYQQTPGQGLQFLFEYFSETQRNKGNFPGRFSGRQFSNSRSEMNVSTLELGDSALYLCASSPNGQIRGGELFFGEGSRLTVL.